Sequencing of this T cell receptor beta chain was carried out in a study of T cell responses to AZD1222 COVID-19 vaccine. From germline, CDR1 is SGHRS and CDR2 YFSETQ. V was trimmed by 0 bases and J by 0 bases, leaving 6 bases between them. CDR3 length: 15 residues. Only in-frame clones appear in the TCRdb table, and some are missing; sequencing was by immunoSEQ multiplex PCR. The repertoire consists of 100,000 to 150,000 clones, with 85% to 95% occurring once and the leading ten covering 4% to 6%. The TCR originated in an adult who received the AZD1222 COVID-19 vaccine. The sample was peripheral blood, taken 28 days after the second AZD1222 dose. This rearrangement joins TRBV5-1 to TRBJ2-2; D is undetermined. The CDR3 DNA is TGCGCCAGCAGCTTGGGCAGGCCGAACACCGGGGAGCTGTTTTTT. This gives the protein CASSLGRPNTGELFF.